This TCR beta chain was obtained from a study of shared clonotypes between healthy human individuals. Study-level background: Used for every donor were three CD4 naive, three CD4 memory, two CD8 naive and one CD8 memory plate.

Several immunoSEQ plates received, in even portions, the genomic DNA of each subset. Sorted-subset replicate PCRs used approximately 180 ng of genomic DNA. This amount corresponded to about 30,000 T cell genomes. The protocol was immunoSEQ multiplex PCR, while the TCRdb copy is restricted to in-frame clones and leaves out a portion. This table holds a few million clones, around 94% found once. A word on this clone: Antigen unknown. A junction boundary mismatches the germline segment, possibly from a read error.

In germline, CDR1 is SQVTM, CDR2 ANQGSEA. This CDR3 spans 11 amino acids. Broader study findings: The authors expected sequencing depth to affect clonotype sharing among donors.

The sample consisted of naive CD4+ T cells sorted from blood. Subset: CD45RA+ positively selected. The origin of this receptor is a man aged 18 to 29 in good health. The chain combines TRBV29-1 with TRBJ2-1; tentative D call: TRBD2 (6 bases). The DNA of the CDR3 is TGCAGCGGGGACTCCCACAATGAGCAGTTCTTC. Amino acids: CSGDSHNEQFF.